Below, 21 T cell receptor beta chains from the same sample are listed, as sequenced in a study of memory CD4+ T cells and cytomegalovirus serostatus. Only in-frame clones appear in the TCRdb table, and some are missing; sequencing was by immunoSEQ multiplex PCR. The sample holds under 45,000 clones; 65% to 85% are singletons and the top ten take around 0.6%. The sort gate was single viable CD3+CD4+CD8-CD45RO+ cells for memory CD4+ T cells. Material for sequencing was memory CD4+ T cells from blood. These receptor sequences come from an adult in good health and CMV-seronegative.

This clone appeared a single time. The chain recombines TRBV10-1 with TRBJ2-5; no reliable D call. The CDR3 is 13 amino acids. Trimming took 4 bases from V and 4 from J, leaving 10 bases between them. Germline lookup yields CDR1 WNHNN and CDR2 SYGVQD (reference sequence). The DNA for the CDR3 is TGCGCCAGCAGTGTTAGGACGGGAGAGACCCAGTACTTC. Residues: CASSVRTGETQYF.

This chain uses TRBV29-1 with TRBJ1-1; no clear D. Germline CDR1 reads SQVTM; CDR2 reads ANQGSEA. The CDR3 runs 12 residues. Trimming cost V 4 bases and J 5 bases, with 11 bases left between them. The CDR3 is CSVGRGVTEAFF. Here the CDR3 DNA reads TGCAGCGTTGGGCGGGGTGTGACTGAAGCTTTCTTT. Together with reference TRBV29-1 and TRBJ1-1, the CDR3 gives the full variable domain: SAVISQKPSRDICQRGTSLTIQCQVDSQVTMMFWYRQQPGQSLTLIATANQGSEATYESGFVIDKFPISRPNLTFSTLTVSNMSPEDSSIYLCSVGRGVTEAFFGQGTRLTVV.

The chain couples TRBV5-4 to TRBJ1-4, with 7 bases identical to TRBD1. J gave up 7 bases and V 0 bases, and 3 bases lay outside the gene matches. The CDR3 has 14 residues. Germline values: CDR1 SGHNT, CDR2 YYREEE (reference sequence). The chain's CDR3 is CASSLVGGGEKLFF. The CDR3 DNA sequence: TGTGCCAGCAGCTTGGTAGGGGGCGGTGAAAAACTGTTTTTT.

This clone was seen just once. This chain uses TRBV11-2 with TRBJ1-2; 7 bases align to TRBD1. The germline V gene has CDR1 SGHAT and CDR2 FQNNGV. J gave up 4 bases and V 5 bases, and 10 bases lay outside the gene matches. This CDR3 comprises 15 residues. CDR3 region: CASSPRRGRSYGYTF. CDR3 DNA: TGTGCCAGCAGCCCACGGAGGGGGCGAAGCTATGGCTACACCTTC. Together with reference TRBV11-2 and TRBJ1-2, the CDR3 gives the full variable domain: EAGVAQSPRYKIIEKRQSVAFWCNPISGHATLYWYQQILGQGPKLLIQFQNNGVVDDSQLPKDRFSAERLKGVDSTLKIQPAKLEDSAVYLCASSPRRGRSYGYTFGSGTRLTVV.

The V and J genes are TRBV19 and TRBJ2-2; 12 bases are shared with TRBD1. V trimming: 5 bases; J trimming: 5 bases; junction bases outside the gene matches: 6. This CDR3 is 16 amino acids long. CDR1 and CDR2 from the germline V gene are LNHDA and SQIVND (reference sequence). CDR3 sequence: CASSPWGQGATGELFF. CDR3 DNA sequence: TGTGCCAGTAGTCCCTGGGGACAGGGGGCGACCGGGGAGCTGTTTTTT.

This clone was counted a single time. V gene TRBV19 combines with J gene TRBJ2-3, with D unclear. Between the trimmed V and J ends, which lost 6 bases and 3 bases, there was a span of 13 bases. The CDR3 is made up of 14 amino acids. Per germline, CDR1 LNHDA and CDR2 SQIVND (reference sequence). CDR3: CASRSSGRTDTQYF. CDR3 in DNA: TGTGCCAGTAGGTCTTCTGGGCGGACAGATACGCAGTATTTT.

This clone was observed a few times. CDR3 in amino acids: CASGGGGIGEQYF. The CDR3 region has the DNA TGTGCCAGCGGAGGCGGGGGTATCGGAGAGCAGTACTTC. V gene TRBV5-4 combines with J gene TRBJ2-7; 7 bases line up with TRBD2. The trim removed 7 bases at V and 7 bases at J, leaving 11 bases unmatched. This CDR3 has 13 residues. In germline, CDR1 is SGHNT, CDR2 YYREEE (reference sequence).

This rearrangement joins TRBV2 to TRBJ1-2; TRBD1 agrees at 7 bases. V was pared by 9 bases and J by 1 base, with 11 bases of the junction left unmatched. CDR1 is SNHLY and CDR2 is FYNNEI in the germline V gene. The CDR3 has 15 amino acids. In DNA, the CDR3 is TGTGCCAGTAAGACGACAGGGTTATATAACTATGGCTACACCTTC. Its translation is CASKTTGLYNYGYTF.

The chain is built from TRBV29-1 and TRBJ1-5; TRBD1 agrees at 9 bases. Germline CDR1 and CDR2: SQVTM and ANQGSEA. V lost 6 bases to trimming and J lost 7 bases; unmatched junction nucleotides: 13. The length of the CDR3 is 15 residues. CDR3 coding DNA: TGCAGCGTCGCCTACACAGGGGGCGGGGAGCAGCCCCAGCATTTT. Amino acids: CSVAYTGGGEQPQHF.

This clone appeared a single time. The chain links TRBV21-1 to TRBJ1-1; the D call of TRBD1 is as the table states it, not checked on the DNA. TRBV21-1 is recorded as a pseudogene. The CDR3 runs to 15 residues. CDR3 loop: CASTPDRYVNTEAFF. In DNA form, the CDR3 reads TGTGCCAGCACCCCCGACAGGTACGTGAACACTGAAGCTTTCTTT.

V and J are TRBV18 and TRBJ2-7; either TRBD1 or TRBD2 may supply D (5 bases each). Between the trimmed V and J ends, which lost 6 bases and 4 bases, there was a span of 16 bases. Germline-derived CDR1 and CDR2 are KGHSH and LQKENI. The CDR3 totals 14 residues. The CDR3 nucleotides are TGTGCCAGCTCGTCGGGACGCCAAGGGTACGAGCAGTACTTC. This gives the protein CASSSGRQGYEQYF.

This chain uses TRBV4-1 with TRBJ1-4; tentative D call: TRBD1 (6 bases). Trimming left V 4 bases short and J 6 bases short, with 21 bases between. The germline V gene has CDR1 MGHRA and CDR2 YSYEKL. The CDR3 consists of 17 residues. CDR3 in amino acids: CASSRQGGTGTYEKLFF. Written as DNA, the CDR3 is TGCGCCAGCAGCCGGCAAGGGGGTACAGGGACTTATGAAAAACTGTTTTTT.

The chain links TRBV5-4 to TRBJ2-7, with TRBD1 identical over 10 bases. Per the germline V gene, CDR1 is SGHNT and CDR2 is YYREEE (reference sequence). J lost 3 bases, V lost 1 base, and 4 bases had no gene match. This CDR3 spans 15 amino acids. CDR3 amino acids: CASSLLGTGVYEQYF. Here the CDR3 DNA reads TGTGCCAGCAGCTTGTTAGGGACAGGGGTCTACGAGCAGTACTTC.

The V call is TRBV6-1, the J call TRBJ1-5; no definite D call. The CDR3 runs to 11 residues. Germline values: CDR1 MNHNS, CDR2 SASEGT. The germline V and J ends were trimmed by 5 bases and 11 bases, with 10 bases remaining between them. CDR3 nucleotide sequence: TGTGCCAGCAGTCACGGGGAAGCCCAGCATTTT. Translation: CASSHGEAQHF.

V usage is TRBV5-1 and J usage is TRBJ1-3; unclear D gene. Trimming removed 3 bases from V and 2 bases from J, with 6 bases in between. The CDR3 totals 13 residues. Germline CDR1 and CDR2: SGHRS and YFSETQ. CDR3 coding DNA: TGCGCCAGCAGCTCGGACGCTGGAAACACCATATATTTT. This sequence encodes CASSSDAGNTIYF.

Remarks on this clone: Other DNA variants within this sample encode the same CDR3. The chain links TRBV18 to TRBJ1-6; the match to TRBD1 covers 11 bases. V gave up 3 bases and J gave up 7 bases; unmatched junction bases: 2. The CDR3 length is 15 residues. Germline CDR1 KGHSH, CDR2 LQKENI. CDR3 sequence reads: CASSPGTGGNSPLHF. DNA of the CDR3: TGTGCCAGCTCACCCGGGACAGGGGGGAATTCACCCCTCCACTTT.

The rearrangement uses TRBV5-1 and TRBJ2-4, with 11 bases matching TRBD1. From germline, CDR1 is SGHRS and CDR2 YFSETQ. The CDR3 contains 17 residues. With 4 bases clipped from V and 1 base from J, the junction kept 7 bases outside the gene matches. The CDR3 loop is CASSLTGQGAAKNIQYF. For the CDR3, the DNA is TGCGCCAGCAGCCTAACCGGACAGGGGGCGGCCAAAAACATTCAGTACTTC.

This chain connects TRBV5-4 to TRBJ1-2; D is undetermined. Trimming shortened V by 0 bases and J by 3 bases, and 3 bases separated the two germline ends. Germline CDR1 is SGHNT and CDR2 is YYREEE (reference sequence). The CDR3 has 12 residues. CDR3 in amino acids: CASSLEDYGYTF. The CDR3 region has the DNA TGTGCCAGCAGCTTGGAAGACTATGGCTACACCTTC.

This clone was counted between two and nine times. The chain uses TRBV6-6 and TRBJ2-7; maybe TRBD2 (7 bases). Deletions cut 0 bases from V and 0 bases from J, with 9 bases between. The CDR3 has 15 residues. CDR1 MNHNY and CDR2 SVGAGI come from the germline V gene (reference sequence). Here the CDR3 reads CASSYSGGPSYEQYF. The CDR3 DNA reads as TGTGCCAGCAGTTACTCGGGGGGGCCCTCCTACGAGCAGTACTTC.

As to this clone: Within the sample, other DNA sequences also encode this same CDR3. V and J are TRBV5-1 and TRBJ2-1; either TRBD1 or TRBD2 may fit D (6 bases each). Looked up from germline, CDR1 is SGHRS and CDR2 is YFSETQ. The CDR3 loop spans 15 amino acids. V dropped 0 bases and J dropped 4 bases, with 11 bases sitting between them. The CDR3 loop is CASSLEGGSYNEQFF. The CDR3 coding sequence is TGCGCCAGCAGCTTGGAAGGGGGGTCTTACAATGAGCAGTTCTTC. The variable domain in full, completed from reference TRBV5-1 and TRBJ2-1, reads KAGVTQTPRYLIKTRGQQVTLSCSPISGHRSVSWYQQTPGQGLQFLFEYFSETQRNKGNFPGRFSGRQFSNSRSEMNVSTLELGDSALYLCASSLEGGSYNEQFFGPGTRLTVL.

A few counts support this clone. This rearrangement joins TRBV5-1 to TRBJ2-2; 9 bases fit TRBD1. CDR3 length: 15 amino acids. V lost 3 bases, J lost 5 bases, and 5 bases stayed unmatched. Germline lookup yields CDR1 SGHRS and CDR2 YFSETQ. CDR3 region: CASSSGQGRTGELFF. CDR3 sequence (DNA): TGCGCCAGCAGCTCTGGACAGGGGAGGACCGGGGAGCTGTTTTTT.